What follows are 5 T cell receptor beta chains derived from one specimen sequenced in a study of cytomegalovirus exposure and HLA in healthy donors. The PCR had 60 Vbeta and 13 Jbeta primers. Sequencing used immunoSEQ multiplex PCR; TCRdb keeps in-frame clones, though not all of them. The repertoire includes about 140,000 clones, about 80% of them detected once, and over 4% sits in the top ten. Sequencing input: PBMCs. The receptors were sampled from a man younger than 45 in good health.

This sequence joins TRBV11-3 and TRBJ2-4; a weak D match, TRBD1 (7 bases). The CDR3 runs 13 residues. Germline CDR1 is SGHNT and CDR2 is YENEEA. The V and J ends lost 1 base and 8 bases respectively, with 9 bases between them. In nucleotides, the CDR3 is TGTGCCAGCAGCTTAGCCAGGGGGGACATTCAGTACTTC. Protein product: CASSLARGDIQYF.

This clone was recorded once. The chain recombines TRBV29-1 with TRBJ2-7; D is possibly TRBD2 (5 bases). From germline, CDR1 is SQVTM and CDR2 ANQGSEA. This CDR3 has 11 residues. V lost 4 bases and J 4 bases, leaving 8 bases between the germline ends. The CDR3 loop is CSVAREYEQYF. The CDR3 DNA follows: TGCAGCGTTGCTAGGGAGTACGAGCAGTACTTC.

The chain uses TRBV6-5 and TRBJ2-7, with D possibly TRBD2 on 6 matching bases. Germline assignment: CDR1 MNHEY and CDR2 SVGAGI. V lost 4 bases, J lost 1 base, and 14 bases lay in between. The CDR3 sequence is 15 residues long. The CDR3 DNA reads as TGTGCCAGCAGTTGGGACGGGAGAGAGTCCTACGAGCAGTACTTC. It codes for CASSWDGRESYEQYF.

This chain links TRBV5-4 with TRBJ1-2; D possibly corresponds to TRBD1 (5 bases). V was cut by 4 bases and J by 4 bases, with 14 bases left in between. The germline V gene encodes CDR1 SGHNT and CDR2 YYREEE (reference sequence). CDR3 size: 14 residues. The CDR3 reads CASSPPDRGYGYTF. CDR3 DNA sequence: TGTGCCAGCAGCCCACCTGACAGAGGCTATGGCTACACCTTC.

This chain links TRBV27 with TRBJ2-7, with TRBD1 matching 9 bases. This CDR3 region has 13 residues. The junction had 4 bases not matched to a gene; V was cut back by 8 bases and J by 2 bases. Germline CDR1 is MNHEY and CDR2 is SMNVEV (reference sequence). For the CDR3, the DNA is TGTGCCAGCCGGGACAGGGCTACCTACGAGCAGTACTTC. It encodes CASRDRATYEQYF.